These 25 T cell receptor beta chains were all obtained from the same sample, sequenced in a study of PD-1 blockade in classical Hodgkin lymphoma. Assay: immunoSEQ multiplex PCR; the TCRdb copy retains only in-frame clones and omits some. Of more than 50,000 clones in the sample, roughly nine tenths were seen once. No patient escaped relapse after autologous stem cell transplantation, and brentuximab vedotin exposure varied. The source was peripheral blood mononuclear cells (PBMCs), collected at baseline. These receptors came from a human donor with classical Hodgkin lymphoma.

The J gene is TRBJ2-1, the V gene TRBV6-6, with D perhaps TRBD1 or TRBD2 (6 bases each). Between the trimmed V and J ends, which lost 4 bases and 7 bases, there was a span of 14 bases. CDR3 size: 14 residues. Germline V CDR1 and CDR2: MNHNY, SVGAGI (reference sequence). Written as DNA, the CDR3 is TGTGCCAGCAGTTCCCTGGGGGGCCCAAATGAGCAGTTCTTC. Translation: CASSSLGGPNEQFF.

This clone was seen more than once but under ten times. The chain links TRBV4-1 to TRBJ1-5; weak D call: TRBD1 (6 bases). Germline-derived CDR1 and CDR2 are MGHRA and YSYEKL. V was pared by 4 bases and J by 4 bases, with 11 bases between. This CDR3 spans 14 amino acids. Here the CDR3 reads CASSPGTPNQPQHF. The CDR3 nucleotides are TGCGCCAGCAGCCCCGGGACACCTAATCAGCCCCAGCATTTT.

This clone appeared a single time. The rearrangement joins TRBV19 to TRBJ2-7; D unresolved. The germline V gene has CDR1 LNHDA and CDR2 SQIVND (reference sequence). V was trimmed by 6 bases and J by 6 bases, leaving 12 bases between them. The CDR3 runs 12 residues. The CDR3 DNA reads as TGTGCCAGTAGGAGCCAGTCTCGCGAGCAGTACTTC. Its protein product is CASRSQSREQYF.

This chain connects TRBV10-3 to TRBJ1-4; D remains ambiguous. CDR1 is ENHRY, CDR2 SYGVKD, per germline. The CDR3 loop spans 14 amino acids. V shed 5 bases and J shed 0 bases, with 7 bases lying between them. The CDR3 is CAISQSATNEKLFF. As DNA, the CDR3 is TGTGCCATCAGTCAGAGTGCAACTAATGAAAAACTGTTTTTT.

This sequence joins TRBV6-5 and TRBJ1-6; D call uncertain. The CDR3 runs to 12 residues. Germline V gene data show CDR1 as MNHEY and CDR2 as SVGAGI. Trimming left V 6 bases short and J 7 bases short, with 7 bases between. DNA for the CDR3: TGTGCCAGCAGGGTCCTAAATTCACCCCTCCACTTT. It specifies CASRVLNSPLHF.

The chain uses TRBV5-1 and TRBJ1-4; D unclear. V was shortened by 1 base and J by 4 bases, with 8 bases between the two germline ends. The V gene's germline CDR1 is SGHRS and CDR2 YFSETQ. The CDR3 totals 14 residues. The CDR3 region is CASSLRAVNEKLFF. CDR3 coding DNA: TGCGCCAGCAGCTTGAGAGCAGTTAATGAAAAACTGTTTTTT.

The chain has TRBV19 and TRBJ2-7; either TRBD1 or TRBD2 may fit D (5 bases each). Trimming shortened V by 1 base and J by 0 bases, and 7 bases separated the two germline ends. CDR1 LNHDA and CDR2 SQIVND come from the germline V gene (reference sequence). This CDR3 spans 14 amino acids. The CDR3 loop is CASSIGDASYEQYF. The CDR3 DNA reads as TGTGCCAGTAGTATAGGGGACGCCTCCTACGAGCAGTACTTC.

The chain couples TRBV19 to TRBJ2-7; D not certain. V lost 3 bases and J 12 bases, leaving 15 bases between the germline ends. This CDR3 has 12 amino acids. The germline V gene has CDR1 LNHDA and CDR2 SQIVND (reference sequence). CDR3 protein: CASSMGQASPYF. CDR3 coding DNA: TGTGCCAGTAGTATGGGCCAGGCGTCGCCGTACTTC.

In DNA form, the CDR3 reads TGTGCCAGCAGCTCCCTTCATAGCGGGGCCTCCTACAATGAGCAGTTCTTC. This sequence encodes CASSSLHSGASYNEQFF. The V call is TRBV11-2, the J call TRBJ2-1, with TRBD2 matching 8 bases. Germline CDR1 SGHAT, CDR2 FQNNGV. The CDR3 sequence is 17 residues long. With V trimmed by 4 bases and J by 0 bases, 8 bases remained unmatched. The complete variable domain, with remaining parts taken from reference TRBV11-2 and TRBJ2-1, reads EAGVAQSPRYKIIEKRQSVAFWCNPISGHATLYWYQQILGQGPKLLIQFQNNGVVDDSQLPKDRFSAERLKGVDSTLKIQPAKLEDSAVYLCASSSLHSGASYNEQFFGPGTRLTVL.

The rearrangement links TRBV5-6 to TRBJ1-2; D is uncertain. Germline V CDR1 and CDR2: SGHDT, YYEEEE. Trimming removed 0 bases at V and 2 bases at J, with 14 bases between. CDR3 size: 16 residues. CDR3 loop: CASSLAYRRLNYGYTF. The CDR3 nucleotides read TGTGCCAGCAGCTTGGCATACAGAAGGTTAAACTATGGCTACACCTTC.

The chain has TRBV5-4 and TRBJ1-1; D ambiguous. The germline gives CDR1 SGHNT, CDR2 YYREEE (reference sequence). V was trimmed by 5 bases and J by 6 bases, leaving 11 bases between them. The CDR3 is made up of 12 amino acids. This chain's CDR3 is CASRDVGSEAFF. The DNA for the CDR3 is TGTGCCAGCAGGGACGTCGGCTCTGAAGCTTTCTTT.

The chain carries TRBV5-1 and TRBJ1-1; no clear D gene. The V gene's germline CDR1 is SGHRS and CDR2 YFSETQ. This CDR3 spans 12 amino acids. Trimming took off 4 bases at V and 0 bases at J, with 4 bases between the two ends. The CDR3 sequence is CASSEMNTEAFF. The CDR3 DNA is TGCGCCAGCAGCGAAATGAACACTGAAGCTTTCTTT.

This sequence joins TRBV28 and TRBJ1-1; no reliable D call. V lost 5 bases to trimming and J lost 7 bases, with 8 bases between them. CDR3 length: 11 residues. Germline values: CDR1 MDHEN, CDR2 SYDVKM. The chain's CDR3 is CASSTTVEAFF. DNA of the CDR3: TGTGCCAGCAGTACTACCGTTGAAGCTTTCTTT. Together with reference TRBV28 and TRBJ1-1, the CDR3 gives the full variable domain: DVKVTQSSRYLVKRTGEKVFLECVQDMDHENMFWYRQDPGLGLRLIYFSYDVKMKEKGDIPEGYSVSREKKERFSLILESASTNQTSMYLCASSTTVEAFFGQGTRLTVV.

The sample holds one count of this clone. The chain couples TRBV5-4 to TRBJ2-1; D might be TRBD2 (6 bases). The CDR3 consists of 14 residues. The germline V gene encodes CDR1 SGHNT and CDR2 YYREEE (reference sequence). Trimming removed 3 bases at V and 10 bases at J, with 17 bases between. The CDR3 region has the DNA TGTGCCAGCAGCTATTCTAGCGCCGGTGACGAGCAGTTCTTC. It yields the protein CASSYSSAGDEQFF. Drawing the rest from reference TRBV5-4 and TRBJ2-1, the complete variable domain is ETGVTQSPTHLIKTRGQQVTLRCSSQSGHNTVSWYQQALGQGPQFIFQYYREEENGRGNFPPRFSGLQFPNYSSELNVNALELDDSALYLCASSYSSAGDEQFFGPGTRLTVL.

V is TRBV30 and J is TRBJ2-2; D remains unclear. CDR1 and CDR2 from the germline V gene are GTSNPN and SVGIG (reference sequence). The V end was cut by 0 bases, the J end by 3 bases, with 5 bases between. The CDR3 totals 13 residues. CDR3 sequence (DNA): TGTGCCTGGAGTGTATTTCACACCGGGGAGCTGTTTTTT. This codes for CAWSVFHTGELFF.

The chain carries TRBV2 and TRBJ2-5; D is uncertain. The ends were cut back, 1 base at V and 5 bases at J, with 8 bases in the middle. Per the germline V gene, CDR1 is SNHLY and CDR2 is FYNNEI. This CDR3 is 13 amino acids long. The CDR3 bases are TGTGCCAGCAGTGAAGGTCGCGTGGAGACCCAGTACTTC. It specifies CASSEGRVETQYF.

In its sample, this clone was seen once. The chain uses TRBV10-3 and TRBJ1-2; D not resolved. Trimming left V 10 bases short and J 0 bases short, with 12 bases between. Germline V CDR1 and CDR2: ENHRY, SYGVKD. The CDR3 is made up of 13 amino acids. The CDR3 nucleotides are TGTGCCACACTAGAAAAAGCTAACTATGGCTACACCTTC. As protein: CATLEKANYGYTF.

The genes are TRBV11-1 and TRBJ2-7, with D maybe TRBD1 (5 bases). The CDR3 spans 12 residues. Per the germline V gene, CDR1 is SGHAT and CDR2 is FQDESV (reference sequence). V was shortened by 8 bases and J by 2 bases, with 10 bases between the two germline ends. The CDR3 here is CASGRQTYEQYF. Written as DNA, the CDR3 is TGTGCCAGCGGAAGACAGACCTACGAGCAGTACTTC. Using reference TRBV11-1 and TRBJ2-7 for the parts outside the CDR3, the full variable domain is EAEVAQSPRYKITEKSQAVAFWCDPISGHATLYWYRQILGQGPELLVQFQDESVVDDSQLPKDRFSAERLKGVDSTLKIQPAELGDSAMYLCASGRQTYEQYFGPGTRLTVT.

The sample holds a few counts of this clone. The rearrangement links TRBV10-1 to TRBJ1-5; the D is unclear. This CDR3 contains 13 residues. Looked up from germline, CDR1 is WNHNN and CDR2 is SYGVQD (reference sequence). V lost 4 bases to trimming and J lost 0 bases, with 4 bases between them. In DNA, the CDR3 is TGCGCCAGCAGTGGGCATAGCAATCAGCCCCAGCATTTT. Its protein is CASSGHSNQPQHF.

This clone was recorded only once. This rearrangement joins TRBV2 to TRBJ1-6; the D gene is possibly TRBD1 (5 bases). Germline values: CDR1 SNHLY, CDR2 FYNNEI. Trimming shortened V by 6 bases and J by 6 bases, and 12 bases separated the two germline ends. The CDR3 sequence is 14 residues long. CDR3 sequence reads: CASSEGSSNSPLHF. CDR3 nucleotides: TGTGCCAGCAGCGAGGGGTCGAGTAATTCACCCCTCCACTTT.

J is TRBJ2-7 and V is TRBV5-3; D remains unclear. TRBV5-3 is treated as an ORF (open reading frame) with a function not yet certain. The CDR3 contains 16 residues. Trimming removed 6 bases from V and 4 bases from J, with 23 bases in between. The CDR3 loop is CARTRLTRATNYEQYF. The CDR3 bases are TGTGCCAGAACTAGACTGACGCGAGCGACCAATTACGAGCAGTACTTC.

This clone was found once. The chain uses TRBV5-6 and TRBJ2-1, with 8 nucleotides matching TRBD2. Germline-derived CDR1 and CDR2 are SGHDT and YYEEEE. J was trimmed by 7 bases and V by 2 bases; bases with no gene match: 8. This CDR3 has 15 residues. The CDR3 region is CASSFGTSGLNEQFF. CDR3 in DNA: TGTGCCAGCAGCTTCGGGACTAGTGGTTTGAATGAGCAGTTCTTC.

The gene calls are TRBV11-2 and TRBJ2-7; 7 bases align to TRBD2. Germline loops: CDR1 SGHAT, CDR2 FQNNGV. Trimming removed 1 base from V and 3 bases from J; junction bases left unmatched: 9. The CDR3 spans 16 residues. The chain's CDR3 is CASSLVPGGSNYEQYF. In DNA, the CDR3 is TGTGCCAGCAGCTTAGTGCCGGGGGGTTCAAACTACGAGCAGTACTTC. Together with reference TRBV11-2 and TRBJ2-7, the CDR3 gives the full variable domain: EAGVAQSPRYKIIEKRQSVAFWCNPISGHATLYWYQQILGQGPKLLIQFQNNGVVDDSQLPKDRFSAERLKGVDSTLKIQPAKLEDSAVYLCASSLVPGGSNYEQYFGPGTRLTVT.

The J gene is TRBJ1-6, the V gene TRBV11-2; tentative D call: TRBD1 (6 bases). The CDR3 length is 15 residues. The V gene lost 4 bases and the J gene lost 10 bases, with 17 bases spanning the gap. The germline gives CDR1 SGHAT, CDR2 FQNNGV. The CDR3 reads CASSSTQGRSSPLHF. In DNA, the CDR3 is TGTGCCAGCAGCTCGACACAGGGAAGGAGCTCACCCCTCCACTTT.

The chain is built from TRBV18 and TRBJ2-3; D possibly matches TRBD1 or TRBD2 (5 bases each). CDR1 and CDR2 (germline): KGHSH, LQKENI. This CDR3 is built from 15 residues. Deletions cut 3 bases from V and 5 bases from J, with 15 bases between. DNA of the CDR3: TGTGCCAGCTCACCCCCGGGACGATATCGAGATACGCAGTATTTT. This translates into CASSPPGRYRDTQYF.